Below are 27 T cell receptor beta chains sequenced from a single sample in a study of cytomegalovirus exposure and HLA in healthy donors. The PCR used 60 Vbeta and 13 Jbeta primers. Assay: immunoSEQ multiplex PCR; the TCRdb copy retains only in-frame clones and omits some. Of 100,000 or so clones in the sample, about 77% were seen once. Material for sequencing was PBMCs. The receptors stem from a woman in her late teens or twenties in good health and CMV-seropositive.

The V gene is TRBV28, the J gene TRBJ2-1; 11 nucleotides match TRBD2. CDR1 MDHEN and CDR2 SYDVKM come from the germline V gene. The V and J ends lost 6 bases and 2 bases, in that order; junction bases with no gene match: 6. The CDR3 sequence is 16 residues long. The chain's CDR3 is CASRTIAGGTYNEQFF. As DNA, the CDR3 is TGTGCCAGCAGGACTATAGCGGGAGGGACCTACAATGAGCAGTTCTTC.

V gene TRBV5-1 combines with J gene TRBJ1-1; unclear D gene. CDR3 size: 16 residues. The ends were cut back, 1 base at V and 1 base at J, with 14 bases in the middle. Per germline, CDR1 SGHRS and CDR2 YFSETQ. The CDR3, as DNA: TGCGCCAGCAGCTTGTCTCAGACGGGAGCGAACACTGAAGCTTTCTTT. Residues: CASSLSQTGANTEAFF.

This clone was counted once. The chain joins TRBV27 to TRBJ2-7; a possible D gene is TRBD2 (6 bases). The CDR3 covers 14 residues. V was cut by 9 bases and J by 5 bases, with 20 bases left in between. Per the germline V gene, CDR1 is MNHEY and CDR2 is SMNVEV (reference sequence). Here the CDR3 reads CASRTAGTVHEQYF. The CDR3 nucleotides are TGTGCCAGTCGAACCGCGGGGACGGTGCACGAGCAGTACTTC.

CDR3 region: CASSGAWMGYNEQFF. DNA for the CDR3: TGTGCCAGCAGTGGGGCGTGGATGGGTTACAATGAGCAGTTCTTC. The chain recombines TRBV6-1 with TRBJ2-1; D uncertain. This CDR3 contains 15 residues. The ends were cut back, 4 bases at V and 4 bases at J, with 14 bases in the middle. Germline CDR1 is MNHNS and CDR2 is SASEGT.

In its sample, this clone was seen once. J is TRBJ2-1 and V is TRBV10-3; 13 bases line up with TRBD2. Per germline, CDR1 ENHRY and CDR2 SYGVKD. The CDR3 consists of 17 residues. The junction had 11 bases not matched to a gene; V was cut back by 6 bases and J by 6 bases. The CDR3, as DNA: TGTGCCATCAGAGGGACTAGCGGGACATCGCCGGTCAATGAGCAGTTCTTC. It yields the protein CAIRGTSGTSPVNEQFF.

This clone has more than one count but fewer than ten. The chain links TRBV7-2 to TRBJ2-5; 8 bases are a match to TRBD2. The J call is doubtful: the DNA matches TRBJ2-7 better. Germline V gene sequence: CDR1 SGHTA, CDR2 FQGNSA. This CDR3 has 14 residues. The CDR3 region is CASSLTGGTYEQYF. The CDR3 region has the DNA TGTGCCAGCAGCTTAACGGGGGGGACCTACGAGCAGTACTTC.

The gene calls are TRBV6-5 and TRBJ2-1, with TRBD2 matching over 8 bases. The CDR3 contains 14 residues. The V segment lost 8 bases and the J segment 3 bases; nucleotides outside the gene matches: 6. CDR1 is MNHEY, CDR2 SVGAGI, per germline. CDR3 loop: CASQGLADYNEQFF. The CDR3 bases are TGTGCCAGCCAAGGACTAGCAGACTACAATGAGCAGTTCTTC.

The J gene is TRBJ2-2, the V gene TRBV27; a possible D gene is TRBD2 (6 bases). Trimming took 5 bases from V and 6 from J, leaving 10 bases between them. CDR1 MNHEY and CDR2 SMNVEV come from the germline V gene (reference sequence). This CDR3 region has 13 residues. The CDR3: CASSALASGELFF. The DNA for the CDR3 is TGTGCCAGCAGTGCCCTAGCGTCCGGGGAGCTGTTTTTT.

This chain connects TRBV2 to TRBJ2-5; TRBD2 agrees at 8 bases. CDR1 SNHLY and CDR2 FYNNEI come from the germline V gene. The CDR3 consists of 14 residues. The junction had 6 bases not matched to a gene; V was cut back by 4 bases and J by 5 bases. The CDR3 nucleotides read TGTGCCAGCAGTGCGGGAGGGGGTTGGGAGACCCAGTACTTC. This encodes CASSAGGGWETQYF.

The chain has TRBV30 and TRBJ2-1; 7 nucleotides agree with TRBD2. Trimming removed 5 bases from V and 8 bases from J; junction bases left unmatched: 18. CDR3 size: 16 residues. CDR1 is GTSNPN, CDR2 SVGIG, per germline (reference sequence). The CDR3 loop is CAWGRGLGHPTDEQFF. The CDR3 region has the DNA TGTGCCTGGGGGAGGGGACTCGGGCACCCCACGGATGAGCAGTTCTTC.

The chain couples TRBV6-6 to TRBJ2-3; 8 positions match TRBD1. There are 14 residues in the CDR3. V was pared by 5 bases and J by 3 bases, with 4 bases of the junction left unmatched. The germline V gene encodes CDR1 MNHNY and CDR2 SVGAGI (reference sequence). CDR3 amino acids: CASSTRQGTDTQYF. The CDR3, as DNA: TGTGCCAGCAGTACCCGACAGGGGACAGATACGCAGTATTTT.

This clone has a handful of counts. This chain links TRBV6-4 with TRBJ2-2; D might be TRBD2 (6 bases). This CDR3 comprises 15 residues. The V end lost 7 bases, the J end lost 3 bases, and 15 bases lay between the germline ends. Germline CDR1 MRHNA, CDR2 SNTAGT. This chain's CDR3 is CASTRDSEHTGELFF. The DNA for the CDR3 is TGTGCCAGCACCCGGGACTCCGAGCACACCGGGGAGCTGTTTTTT.

There are a few counts of this clone. Here the CDR3 reads CSVGQLNTEAFF. The CDR3 nucleotides are TGCAGCGTTGGACAGCTGAACACTGAAGCTTTCTTT. This sequence joins TRBV29-1 and TRBJ1-1; tentatively, D is TRBD1 (5 bases). Germline V gene data show CDR1 as SQVTM and CDR2 as ANQGSEA. V was shortened by 4 bases and J by 0 bases, with 6 bases between the two germline ends. CDR3 length: 12 residues.

The chain carries TRBV28 and TRBJ2-7, with 13 positions matching TRBD2. Unmatched junction bases numbered 5, after V lost 1 base and J lost 5 bases. The CDR3 sequence is 16 residues long. The germline V gene encodes CDR1 MDHEN and CDR2 SYDVKM. Written as DNA, the CDR3 is TGTGCCAGCAGTTTATCCAGACTAGCGGGAGGTAACGAGCAGTACTTC. As protein: CASSLSRLAGGNEQYF.

The chain carries TRBV7-2 and TRBJ1-5, with 11 bases identical to TRBD1. Germline lookup yields CDR1 SGHTA and CDR2 FQGNSA. Trimming took 5 bases from V and 7 from J; bases not matched to a gene: 7. This CDR3 has 15 amino acids. The CDR3 protein is CASSLWTGGEQPQHF. The CDR3 bases are TGTGCCAGCAGCCTGTGGACAGGGGGCGAGCAGCCCCAGCATTTT.

This clone has only one observation. The chain is built from TRBV9 and TRBJ1-1; D gene ambiguous. CDR3 length equals 14 residues. Trimming removed 0 bases from V and 8 bases from J, with 14 bases in between. Germline-derived CDR1 and CDR2 are SGDLS and YYNGEE. CDR3 in amino acids: CASSVGDPSREAFF. The CDR3 DNA sequence: TGTGCCAGCAGCGTAGGTGACCCTAGTCGGGAAGCTTTCTTT.

This clone was seen a few times. V is TRBV27 and J is TRBJ2-1; TRBD1 aligns across 9 bases. This CDR3 has 15 residues. V trimming: 2 bases; J trimming: 4 bases; junction bases outside the gene matches: 3. Germline V gene lookup returns CDR1 MNHEY and CDR2 SMNVEV (reference sequence). This chain's CDR3 is CASSLPGQGYNEQFF. The CDR3 DNA sequence: TGTGCCAGCAGTTTACCGGGACAGGGTTACAATGAGCAGTTCTTC.

This clone has just a few counts. V gene TRBV2 combines with J gene TRBJ2-7, with TRBD2 as a possible D gene (5 bases). Germline-derived CDR1 and CDR2 are SNHLY and FYNNEI. The CDR3 length is 16 residues. The V and J ends lost 0 bases and 2 bases respectively, with 14 bases between them. The CDR3 DNA follows: TGTGCCAGCAGTGAAGCCTCTTTAGGGAGTCCCTACGAGCAGTACTTC. It yields the protein CASSEASLGSPYEQYF.

J is TRBJ2-4 and V is TRBV11-3; 7 bases align to TRBD2. With V trimmed by 6 bases and J by 2 bases, 7 bases remained unmatched. From germline, CDR1 is SGHNT and CDR2 YENEEA. The CDR3 length is 15 residues. CDR3 DNA: TGTGCCAGCAGGGGGGGAGGGCCCACCAAAAACATTCAGTACTTC. Its translation: CASRGGGPTKNIQYF.

This clone came up a few times. This chain links TRBV11-2 with TRBJ2-3, with TRBD2 identical over 10 bases. The germline V gene has CDR1 SGHAT and CDR2 FQNNGV. The CDR3 sequence is 17 residues long. The V segment lost 3 bases and the J segment 0 bases; nucleotides outside the gene matches: 6. This CDR3 reads CASSFGLAEISTDTQYF. The CDR3 DNA follows: TGTGCCAGCAGCTTCGGACTAGCGGAGATTAGCACAGATACGCAGTATTTT. The whole variable domain, remainder taken from reference TRBV11-2 and TRBJ2-3, is EAGVAQSPRYKIIEKRQSVAFWCNPISGHATLYWYQQILGQGPKLLIQFQNNGVVDDSQLPKDRFSAERLKGVDSTLKIQPAKLEDSAVYLCASSFGLAEISTDTQYFGPGTRLTVL.

The chain recombines TRBV28 with TRBJ1-1; D is undetermined. CDR1 is MDHEN, CDR2 SYDVKM, per germline. The CDR3 extends over 15 amino acids. Trimming shortened V by 4 bases and J by 1 base, and 13 bases separated the two germline ends. The CDR3 spells CASSSRRTGNTEAFF. The CDR3 nucleotides read TGTGCCAGCAGTTCACGTCGCACTGGGAACACTGAAGCTTTCTTT.

The V call is TRBV7-2, the J call TRBJ2-7; D possibly corresponds to TRBD2 (6 bases). The CDR3 spans 15 residues. Trimming left V 5 bases short and J 3 bases short, with 17 bases between. Germline CDR1 SGHTA, CDR2 FQGNSA. The CDR3 DNA is TGTGCCAGCAGCCCGATTGCCGGGACTTACTACGAGCAGTACTTC. As protein: CASSPIAGTYYEQYF. The full variable domain, completed using reference TRBV7-2 and TRBJ2-7, is GAGVSQSPSNKVTEKGKDVELRCDPISGHTALYWYRQSLGQGLEFLIYFQGNSAPDKSGLPSDRFSAERTGGSVSTLTIQRTQQEDSAVYLCASSPIAGTYYEQYFGPGTRLTVT.

This chain joins TRBV4-2 and TRBJ2-1; 7 bases are shared with TRBD2. This CDR3 spans 16 amino acids. Germline assignment: CDR1 LGHNA and CDR2 YNFKEQ. With 0 bases clipped from V and 7 bases from J, the junction kept 9 bases outside the gene matches. The CDR3 region has the DNA TGTGCCAGCAGCCAAGAGATGGGCGGGAGTTTTAATGAGCAGTTCTTC. Its translation: CASSQEMGGSFNEQFF.

Note on this clone: The DNA is left out, because the CDR3 cannot be placed on it with certainty; the CDR3 is given as TCRdb lists it. This chain uses TRBV5-1 with TRBJ2-1; TRBD2 reflects the table's D call only, with no check against the DNA. CDR1 is SGHRS and CDR2 is YFSETQ in the germline V gene. The CDR3 is 15 amino acids long, termini counted. The CDR3 is CASSRDFGNDNEQFF.

Note on this clone: One junction end does not reproduce the germline sequence, and a read error may be involved. The chain couples TRBV7-3 to TRBJ2-3, with D possibly being TRBD2 (5 bases). CDR1 is SGHTA and CDR2 is FQGTGA in the germline V gene. The CDR3 loop spans 15 amino acids. The CDR3 region is CASSLGGPSTDTRYF. As DNA, the CDR3 is TGTGCCAGCAGCTTAGGCGGGCCTAGCACAGATACGCGGTATTTT.

This clone was seen a single time. The chain employs TRBV21-1 and TRBJ1-1; the listed D gene, TRBD1, was not tested against the DNA. TRBV21-1 is shown as a pseudogene. This CDR3 is built from 14 residues. CDR3 coding DNA: TGTGCCAGCAGCACCCGGGACAGGCGTTCCGAAGCTTTCTTT. Translation gives CASSTRDRRSEAFF.

This clone was recorded a few times. The genes are TRBV6-5 and TRBJ1-1; TRBD1 agrees at 9 bases. CDR1 and CDR2 from the germline V gene are MNHEY and SVGAGI. The CDR3 totals 12 residues. Losses at the gene ends were 5 bases for V and 10 bases for J; bases not matched to a gene: 5. The CDR3 bases are TGTGCCAGCAGTACAGGGGGCCTCGGAGCTTTCTTT. Protein: CASSTGGLGAFF.